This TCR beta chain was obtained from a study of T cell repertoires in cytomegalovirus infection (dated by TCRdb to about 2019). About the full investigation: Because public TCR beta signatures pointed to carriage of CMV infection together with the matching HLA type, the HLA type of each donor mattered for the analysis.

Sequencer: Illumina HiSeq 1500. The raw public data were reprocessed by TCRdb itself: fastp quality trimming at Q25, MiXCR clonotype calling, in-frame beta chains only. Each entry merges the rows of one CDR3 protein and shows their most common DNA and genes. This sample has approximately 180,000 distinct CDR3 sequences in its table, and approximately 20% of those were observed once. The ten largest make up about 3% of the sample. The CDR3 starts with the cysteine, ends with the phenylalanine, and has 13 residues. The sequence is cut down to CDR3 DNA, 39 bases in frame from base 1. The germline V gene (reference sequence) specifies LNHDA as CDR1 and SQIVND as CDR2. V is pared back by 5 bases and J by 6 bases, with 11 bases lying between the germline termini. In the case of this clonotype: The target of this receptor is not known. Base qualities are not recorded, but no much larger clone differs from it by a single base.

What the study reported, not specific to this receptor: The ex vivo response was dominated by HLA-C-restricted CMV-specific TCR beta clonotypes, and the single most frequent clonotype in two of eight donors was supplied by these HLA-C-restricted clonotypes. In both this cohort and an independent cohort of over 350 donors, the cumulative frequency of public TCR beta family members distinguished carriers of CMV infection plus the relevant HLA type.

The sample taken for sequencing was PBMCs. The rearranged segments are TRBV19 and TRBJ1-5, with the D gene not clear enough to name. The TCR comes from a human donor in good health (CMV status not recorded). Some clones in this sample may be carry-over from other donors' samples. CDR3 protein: CASSPPVIQPQHF. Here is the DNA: TGTGCCAGTAGTCCCCCGGTAATTCAGCCCCAGCATTTT.